This record concerns one TCR beta chain sequence. The antigen is unknown. These data come from a study of cytomegalovirus exposure and HLA in healthy donors. Regarding the study as a whole: Data from an earlier analysis indicated that most TCR beta V segments were productive either about 87% or about 30% of the time.

Amplification used 60 Vbeta primers and 13 Jbeta primers. This table comes from immunoSEQ multiplex PCR, and its TCRdb copy is limited to in-frame clones, with some not included. Its table records 70,000 to 90,000 clones. This CDR3 contains 16 residues. Germline V lookup: CDR1 MGHRA, CDR2 YSYEKL. Trimming cost V 3 bases and J 4 bases; bases outside gene matches: 9. This TCR was sampled from a man aged 18 to 29 in good health and CMV-seropositive. Sequenced: PBMCs. This chain uses TRBV4-1 with TRBJ1-2; 9 bases align to TRBD1. DNA of the CDR3: TGCGCCAGCAGCCAGCAGTACACGACAGGGGGCTATGGCTACACCTTC. Its translation: CASSQQYTTGGYGYTF.